This T cell receptor (beta chain) was identified during a study of blood T cell repertoires in COVID-19. Assay used: immunoSEQ multiplex PCR; TCRdb lists only in-frame clones, some missing. The sample records about 110,000 clones, over 65% being singletons. The CDR3 is 18 residues long. The germline gives CDR1 SGHNT, CDR2 YYREEE (reference sequence). The V end was cut by 4 bases, the J end by 2 bases, with 19 bases between. The source is a man of 80 years or more with COVID-19, enrolled during active disease. The sequencing sample was made of peripheral blood. This sequence joins TRBV5-4 and TRBJ2-6, with D tentatively TRBD1 (6 bases). CDR3 sequence: CASSPSARGLTGANVLTF. The CDR3 DNA reads as TGTGCCAGCAGCCCCTCTGCTAGGGGGTTGACTGGGGCCAACGTCCTGACTTTC.